The source of this T cell receptor beta chain is a study of regulatory dendritic cells for organ transplantation. V lost 5 bases and J 4 bases, leaving 8 bases between the germline ends. In germline, CDR1 is MNHEY, CDR2 SVGAGI. This CDR3 region has 12 residues. The repertoire was sequenced with immunoSEQ multiplex PCR; TCRdb's copy has only in-frame clones and lacks some. In the table there are approximately 22,000 clones, 85% of which are singletons. Details on this clone: Its antigen remains unknown.

Allogeneic regulatory or mature dendritic cells were co-cultured for roughly five days with CFSE-labeled sorted T cells at 1:10. The chain employs TRBV6-5 and TRBJ1-1; D gene unclear. Sequencing was done on a sample of naive CD4+ T cells from blood cultured with dendritic cells. Subset indicated: CD45RA+ naive T cells. The TCR was taken from a human donor in good health. CDR3 sequence reads: CASSPRPTEAFF. CDR3 DNA sequence: TGTGCCAGCAGTCCCCGTCCCACTGAAGCTTTCTTT.